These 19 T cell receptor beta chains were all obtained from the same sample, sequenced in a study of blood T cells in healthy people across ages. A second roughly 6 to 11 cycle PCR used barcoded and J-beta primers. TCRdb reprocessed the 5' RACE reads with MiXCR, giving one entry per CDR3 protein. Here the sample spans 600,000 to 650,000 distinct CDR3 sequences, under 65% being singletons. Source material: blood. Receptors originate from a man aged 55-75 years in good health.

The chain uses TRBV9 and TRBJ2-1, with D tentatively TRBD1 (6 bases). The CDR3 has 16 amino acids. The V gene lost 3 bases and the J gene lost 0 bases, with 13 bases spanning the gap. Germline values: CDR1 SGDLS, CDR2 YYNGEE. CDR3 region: CASSANRASSYNEQFF. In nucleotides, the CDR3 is TGTGCCAGCAGCGCCAACAGGGCCTCCTCCTACAATGAGCAGTTCTTC.

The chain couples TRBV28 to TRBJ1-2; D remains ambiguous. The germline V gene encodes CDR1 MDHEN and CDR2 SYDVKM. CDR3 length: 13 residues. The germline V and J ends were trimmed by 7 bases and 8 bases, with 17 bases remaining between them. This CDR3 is CASTTGRGWGYTF. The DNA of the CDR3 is TGTGCCAGCACCACTGGCCGGGGTTGGGGCTACACCTTC.

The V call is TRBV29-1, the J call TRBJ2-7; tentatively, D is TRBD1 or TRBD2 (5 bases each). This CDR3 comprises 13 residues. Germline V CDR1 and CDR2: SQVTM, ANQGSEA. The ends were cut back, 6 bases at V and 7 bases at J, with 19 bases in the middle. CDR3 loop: CSVQPGRNNEQYF. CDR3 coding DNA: TGCAGCGTACAACCGGGACGGAACAATGAGCAGTACTTC.

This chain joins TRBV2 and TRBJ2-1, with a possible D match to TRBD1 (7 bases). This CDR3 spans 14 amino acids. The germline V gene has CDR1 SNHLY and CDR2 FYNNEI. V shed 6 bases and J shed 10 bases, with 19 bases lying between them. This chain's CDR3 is CASRPGQRRGEQFF. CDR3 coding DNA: TGTGCCAGCAGGCCGGGACAGCGGAGGGGCGAGCAGTTCTTC.

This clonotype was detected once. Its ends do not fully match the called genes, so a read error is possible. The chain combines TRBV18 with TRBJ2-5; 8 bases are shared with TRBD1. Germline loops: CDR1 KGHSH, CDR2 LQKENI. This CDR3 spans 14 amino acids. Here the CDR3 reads CVSSGGREQETQYF. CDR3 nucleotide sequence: TGTGTCAGCTCAGGGGGCAGGGAACAAGAGACCCAGTACTTC.

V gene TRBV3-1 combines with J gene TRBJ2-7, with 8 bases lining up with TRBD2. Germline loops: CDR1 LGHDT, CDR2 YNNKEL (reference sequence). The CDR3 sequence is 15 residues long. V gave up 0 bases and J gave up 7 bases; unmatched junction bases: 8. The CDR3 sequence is CASSQERRGAGEQYF. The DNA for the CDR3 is TGTGCCAGCAGCCAAGAGAGGCGGGGGGCTGGTGAGCAGTACTTC.

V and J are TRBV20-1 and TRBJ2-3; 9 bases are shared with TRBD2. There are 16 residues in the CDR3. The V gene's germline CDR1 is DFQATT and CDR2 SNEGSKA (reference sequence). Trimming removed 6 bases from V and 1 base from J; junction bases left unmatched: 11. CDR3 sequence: CSAQMELAGRTDTQYF. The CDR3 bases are TGCAGTGCCCAGATGGAACTAGCGGGTCGCACAGATACGCAGTATTTT.

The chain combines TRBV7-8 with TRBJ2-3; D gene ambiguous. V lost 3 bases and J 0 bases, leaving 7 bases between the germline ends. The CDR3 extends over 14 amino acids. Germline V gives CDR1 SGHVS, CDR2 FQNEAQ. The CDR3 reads CASSFSYSTDTQYF. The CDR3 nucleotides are TGTGCCAGCAGCTTTTCCTACAGCACAGATACGCAGTATTTT.

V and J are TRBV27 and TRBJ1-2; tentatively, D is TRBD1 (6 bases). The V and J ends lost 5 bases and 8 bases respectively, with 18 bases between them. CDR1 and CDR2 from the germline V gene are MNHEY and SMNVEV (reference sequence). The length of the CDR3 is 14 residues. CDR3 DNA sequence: TGTGCCAGCAGTCCCCACGGGGGGACAAGCGGCTACACCTTC. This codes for CASSPHGGTSGYTF.

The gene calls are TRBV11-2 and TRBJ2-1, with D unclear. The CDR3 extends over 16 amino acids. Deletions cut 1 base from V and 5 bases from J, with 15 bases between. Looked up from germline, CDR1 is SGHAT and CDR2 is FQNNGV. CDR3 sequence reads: CASSLGVGTGHNEQFF. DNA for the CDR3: TGTGCCAGCAGCTTAGGTGTGGGTACTGGTCACAATGAGCAGTTCTTC. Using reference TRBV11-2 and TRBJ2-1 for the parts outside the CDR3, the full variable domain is EAGVAQSPRYKIIEKRQSVAFWCNPISGHATLYWYQQILGQGPKLLIQFQNNGVVDDSQLPKDRFSAERLKGVDSTLKIQPAKLEDSAVYLCASSLGVGTGHNEQFFGPGTRLTVL.

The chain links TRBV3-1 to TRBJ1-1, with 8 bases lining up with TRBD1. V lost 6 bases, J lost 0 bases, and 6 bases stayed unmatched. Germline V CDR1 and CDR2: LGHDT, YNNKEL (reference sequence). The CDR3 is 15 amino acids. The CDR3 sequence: CASRGDRSMNTEAFF. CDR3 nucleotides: TGTGCCAGCAGGGGGGACAGGTCAATGAACACTGAAGCTTTCTTT.

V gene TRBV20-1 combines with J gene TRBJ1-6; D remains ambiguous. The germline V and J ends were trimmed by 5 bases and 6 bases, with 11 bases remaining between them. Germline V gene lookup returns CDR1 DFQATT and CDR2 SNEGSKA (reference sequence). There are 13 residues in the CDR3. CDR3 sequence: CSARRAPNSPLHF. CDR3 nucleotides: TGCAGTGCTCGCCGGGCGCCTAATTCACCCCTCCACTTT.

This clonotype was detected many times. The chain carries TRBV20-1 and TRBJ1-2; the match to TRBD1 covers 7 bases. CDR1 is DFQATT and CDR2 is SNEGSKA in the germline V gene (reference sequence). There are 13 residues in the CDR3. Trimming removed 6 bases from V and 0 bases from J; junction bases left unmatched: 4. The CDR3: CSARDRANYGYTF. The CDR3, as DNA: TGCAGTGCCCGGGACAGAGCTAACTATGGCTACACCTTC.

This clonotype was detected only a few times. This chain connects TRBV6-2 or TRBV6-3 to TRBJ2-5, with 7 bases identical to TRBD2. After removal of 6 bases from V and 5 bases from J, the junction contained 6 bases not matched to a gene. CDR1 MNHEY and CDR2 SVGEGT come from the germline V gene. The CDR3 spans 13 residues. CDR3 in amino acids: CASSRTSLETQYF. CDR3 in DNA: TGTGCCAGCAGCAGGACTAGTCTTGAGACCCAGTACTTC.

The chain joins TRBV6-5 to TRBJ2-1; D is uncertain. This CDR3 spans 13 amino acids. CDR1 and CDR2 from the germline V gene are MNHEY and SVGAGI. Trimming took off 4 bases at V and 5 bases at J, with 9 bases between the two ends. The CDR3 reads CASSSSNHNEQFF. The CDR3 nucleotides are TGTGCCAGCAGTTCTTCCAACCACAATGAGCAGTTCTTC.

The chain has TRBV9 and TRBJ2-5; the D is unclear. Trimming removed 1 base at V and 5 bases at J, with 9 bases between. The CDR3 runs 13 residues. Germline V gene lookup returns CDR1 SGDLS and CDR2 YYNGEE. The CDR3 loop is CASSVRAWETQYF. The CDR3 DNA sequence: TGTGCCAGCAGCGTACGAGCTTGGGAGACCCAGTACTTC.

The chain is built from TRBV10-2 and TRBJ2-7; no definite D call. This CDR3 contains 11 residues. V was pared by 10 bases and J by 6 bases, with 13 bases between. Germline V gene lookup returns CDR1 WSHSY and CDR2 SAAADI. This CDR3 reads CATQDLAEQYF. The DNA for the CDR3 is TGCGCCACCCAAGACCTTGCCGAGCAGTACTTC.

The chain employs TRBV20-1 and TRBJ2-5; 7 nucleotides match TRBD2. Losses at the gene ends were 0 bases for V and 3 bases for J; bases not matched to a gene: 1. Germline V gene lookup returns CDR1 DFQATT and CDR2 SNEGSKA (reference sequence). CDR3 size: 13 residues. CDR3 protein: CSARESGEETQYF. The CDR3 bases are TGCAGTGCTAGAGAAAGCGGGGAAGAGACCCAGTACTTC.

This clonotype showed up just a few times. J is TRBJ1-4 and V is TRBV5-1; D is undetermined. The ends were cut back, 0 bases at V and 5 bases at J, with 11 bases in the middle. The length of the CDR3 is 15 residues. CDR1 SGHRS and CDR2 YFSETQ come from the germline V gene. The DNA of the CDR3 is TGCGCCAGCAGCTTGGGACGGACGGGGAATGAAAAACTGTTTTTT. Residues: CASSLGRTGNEKLFF.